This entry lists 6 T cell receptor beta chains sequenced from one sample in a study of vaccination and CD4 T cells after COVID-19. With the Oncomine TCR Beta short-read assay, DNA from cultured CD4+ T cells was sequenced. CD4+ T cells were cultured, and genomic DNA was extracted from them. TCRdb processed the PCR reads anew with MiXCR; each CDR3 protein has one entry. The sample has some 7,800 distinct CDR3 sequences, about 31% seen once. Treatment noted: approximately 9-day PBMC culture with coronavirus spike peptide pools or control peptides (ViraFEST assay). CD4+ T lymphocytes from the unexposed donor were collected before the COVID-19 pandemic (2011-2018). No antigens are known for them. The sample consisted of CD4+ T cells from blood, cultured in vitro. These receptor sequences come from a human donor in good health.

V is TRBV5-6 and J is TRBJ2-1, with TRBD2 matching over 8 bases. The junction had 7 bases not matched to a gene; V was cut back by 3 bases and J by 2 bases. The CDR3 covers 16 residues. Germline V lookup: CDR1 SGHDT, CDR2 YYEEEE. This CDR3 reads CASSWGSSGPYNEQFF. CDR3 bases: TGTGCCAGCAGCTGGGGGTCTAGCGGGCCCTACAATGAGCAGTTCTTC. The full variable domain, rest sourced from reference TRBV5-6 and TRBJ2-1, is DAGVTQSPTHLIKTRGQQVTLRCSPKSGHDTVSWYQQALGQGPQFIFQYYEEEERQRGNFPDRFSGHQFPNYSSELNVNALLLGDSALYLCASSWGSSGPYNEQFFGPGTRLTVL.

This clonotype was detected only a few times. The V and J genes are TRBV20-1 and TRBJ2-1; 12 positions agree with TRBD2. The CDR3 consists of 15 residues. Per germline, CDR1 DFQATT and CDR2 SNEGSKA (reference sequence). V lost 4 bases, J lost 4 bases, and 5 bases stayed unmatched. The CDR3 reads CSAISSGREYNEQFF. DNA of the CDR3: TGCAGTGCTATCTCTAGCGGGAGGGAGTACAATGAGCAGTTCTTC.

This clonotype was observed a few times. The J gene is TRBJ1-1, the V gene TRBV11-3, with 8 positions matching TRBD1. Germline loops: CDR1 SGHNT, CDR2 YENEEA. V lost 5 bases to trimming and J lost 8 bases; unmatched junction nucleotides: 7. The CDR3 runs to 13 residues. In DNA, the CDR3 is TGTGCCAGCAGCCGAACCACAGGGGGGGAAGCTTTCTTT. This translates into CASSRTTGGEAFF.

This clonotype was seen a handful of times. This chain joins TRBV20-1 and TRBJ2-1; TRBD2 matches at 8 bases. Germline V gene lookup returns CDR1 DFQATT and CDR2 SNEGSKA (reference sequence). CDR3 length: 15 amino acids. V lost 0 bases to trimming and J lost 2 bases; unmatched junction nucleotides: 3. CDR3 nucleotides: TGCAGTGCTAGAGAGAGACTAGCGCCCTACAATGAGCAGTTCTTC. It encodes CSARERLAPYNEQFF.

The table lists this clonotype with a few counts. V and J are TRBV20-1 and TRBJ1-4, with 7 bases that match TRBD1. The V segment lost 4 bases and the J segment 8 bases; nucleotides outside the gene matches: 1. The CDR3 sequence is 11 residues long. CDR1 and CDR2 from the germline V gene are DFQATT and SNEGSKA (reference sequence). The CDR3: CSAKGAEKLFF. The CDR3 DNA reads as TGCAGTGCTAAGGGGGCGGAAAAACTGTTTTTT.

A few counts support this clonotype. This chain connects TRBV7-2 to TRBJ2-7; 11 positions match TRBD2. The CDR3 is 17 amino acids. The trim removed 1 base at V and 7 bases at J, leaving 12 bases unmatched. In germline, CDR1 is SGHTA, CDR2 FQGNSA. The CDR3 sequence: CASSLGITSGSGGEQYF. CDR3 DNA: TGTGCCAGCAGCTTAGGGATTACTAGCGGGAGCGGGGGGGAGCAGTACTTC.